The clone carrying this T cell receptor beta chain was detected once. The CDR3 extends over 15 amino acids. Losses at the gene ends were 5 bases for V and 4 bases for J; bases not matched to a gene: 9. The germline CDR1 and CDR2 sequences are LNHDA and SQIVND (reference sequence). This record comes from a study of blood T cell repertoires in COVID-19. Across the study: Collection of acute and convalescent COVID-19 samples took place in the United States, Italy and Spain. Nucleic acid was either cDNA or gDNA, and it came from T cells, B-cell-depleted T cells, or PBMCs.

Sequencing used immunoSEQ multiplex PCR; TCRdb keeps in-frame clones, though not all of them. Of 250,000 to 300,000 clones in the sample, roughly 90% are singletons; the top ten hold roughly 2%. The chain combines TRBV19 with TRBJ2-7; 9 bases agree with TRBD2. The receptor's source is a middle-aged woman with acute COVID-19. Specimen: PBMCs or T cells enriched from blood (not recorded which). DNA of the CDR3: TGTGCCAGTAGTTCGGCTAGCGGGGCTTTGTACGAGCAGTACTTC. Amino acids: CASSSASGALYEQYF.